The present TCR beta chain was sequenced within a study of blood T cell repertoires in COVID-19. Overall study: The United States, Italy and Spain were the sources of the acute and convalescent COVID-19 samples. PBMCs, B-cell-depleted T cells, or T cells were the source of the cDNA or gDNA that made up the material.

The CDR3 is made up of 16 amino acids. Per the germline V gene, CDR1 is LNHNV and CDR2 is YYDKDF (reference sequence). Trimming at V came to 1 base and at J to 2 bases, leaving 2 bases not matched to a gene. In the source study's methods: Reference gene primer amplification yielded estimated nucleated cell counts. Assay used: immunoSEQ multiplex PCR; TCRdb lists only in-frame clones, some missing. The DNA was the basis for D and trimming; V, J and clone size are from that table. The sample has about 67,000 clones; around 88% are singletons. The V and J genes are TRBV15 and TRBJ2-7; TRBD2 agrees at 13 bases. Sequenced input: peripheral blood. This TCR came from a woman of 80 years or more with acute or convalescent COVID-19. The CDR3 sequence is CATSRGTSGSPYEQYF. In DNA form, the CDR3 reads TGTGCCACCAGCAGAGGGACTAGCGGGAGTCCCTACGAGCAGTACTTC.